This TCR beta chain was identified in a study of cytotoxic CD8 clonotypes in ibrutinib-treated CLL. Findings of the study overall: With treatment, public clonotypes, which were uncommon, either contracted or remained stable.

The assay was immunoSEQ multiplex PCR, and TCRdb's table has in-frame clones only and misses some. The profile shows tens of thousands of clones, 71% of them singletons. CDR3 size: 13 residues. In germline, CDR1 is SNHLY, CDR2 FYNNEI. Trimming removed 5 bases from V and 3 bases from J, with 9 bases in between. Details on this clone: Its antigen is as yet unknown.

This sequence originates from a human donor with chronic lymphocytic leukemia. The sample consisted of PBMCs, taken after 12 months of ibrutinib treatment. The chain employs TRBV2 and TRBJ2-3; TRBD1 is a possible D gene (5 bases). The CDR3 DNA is TGTGCCAGCAGTTGGACAACGACAGATACGCAGTATTTT. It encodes CASSWTTTDTQYF.